These 9 T cell receptor beta chains were all obtained from the same sample, sequenced in a study of T cells expressing NK-cell markers. TCRdb re-called the 5' RACE reads and gives one entry per CDR3 protein, without DNA. The table lists approximately 550,000 distinct CDR3 sequences. Sample: blood T cells: a sorted CD56 or NKG2C T cell subset, CD4+ or CD8+ T cells, or bulk PBMC T cells (not recorded which). The receptors derive from a man younger than 30 in good health.

The CDR3 spells CASSLTEYTGELFF. The rearrangement links TRBV12-3 or TRBV12-4 to TRBJ2-2. The CDR3 loop spans 14 amino acids.

The chain recombines TRBV29-1 with TRBJ2-7; lacking DNA, the TRBD1 call made by TCRdb goes unchecked. Germline V lookup: CDR1 SQVTM, CDR2 ANQGSEA. The CDR3 is made up of 14 amino acids. Here the CDR3 reads CSVDGGSLPYEQYF.

This rearrangement joins TRBV24-1 to TRBJ1-5; TCRdb picks TRBD1, but there is no DNA to check that call. CDR1 is KGHDR and CDR2 is SFDVKD in the germline V gene. The CDR3 loop spans 16 amino acids. This CDR3 reads CATSDPGQGAAQPQHF.

The chain is built from TRBV29-1 and TRBJ2-1; TCRdb returns TRBD1, unconfirmable since there is no DNA. Per germline, CDR1 SQVTM and CDR2 ANQGSEA. CDR3 length equals 13 residues. The chain's CDR3 is CSAEGEGVNEQFF.

This chain uses TRBV29-1 with TRBJ2-1; the D call from TCRdb, TRBD1, cannot be confirmed without DNA. The germline gives CDR1 SQVTM, CDR2 ANQGSEA. The CDR3 loop spans 13 amino acids. This CDR3 is CSTPPGSRNEQFF.

This sequence joins TRBV4-3 and TRBJ2-7; TCRdb reports TRBD1, a call that lacks DNA to check it against. CDR3 length: 16 residues. The germline CDR1 and CDR2 sequences are LGHNA and YSLEER. CDR3: CASSHDPGQGPYEQYF.

The J gene is TRBJ2-3, the V gene TRBV24-1; TCRdb gives TRBD2 as the D gene, but with no DNA this cannot be confirmed. This CDR3 comprises 17 residues. Germline CDR1 KGHDR, CDR2 SFDVKD. The CDR3 is CATSETLAGLNTDTQYF.

The rearrangement links TRBV15 to TRBJ1-6; no DNA is available, so the TRBD1 call from TCRdb remains unchecked. Germline V gene sequence: CDR1 LNHNV, CDR2 YYDKDF (reference sequence). This CDR3 contains 16 residues. The CDR3 sequence: CATSRDRQAYNSPLHF.

The V call is TRBV6-5, the J call TRBJ2-1; absent DNA, TCRdb's TRBD2 call cannot be checked. CDR1 is MNHEY and CDR2 is SVGAGI in the germline V gene. The CDR3 covers 14 residues. CDR3 region: CASSLAGGPFEQFF.